Following are 8 T cell receptor beta chains from one sample sequenced in a study of T cells in Graves' hyperthyroidism and ophthalmopathy. What was amplified from RNA transcripts were TCR beta CDR3 regions. During a first-round RT-PCR of the TCR CDR3, the HTBI primer set was used. TCRdb re-derived calls from the multiplex PCR reads in MiXCR, one entry per CDR3 protein. The sample holds over 650,000 distinct CDR3 sequences, about 45% seen once. What was sequenced was peripheral blood or thyroid tissue (not recorded which). These receptor sequences come from an adult man with Graves' disease, either hyperthyroidism or ophthalmopathy (not recorded which).

In its sample, this clonotype was seen many times. The rearrangement joins TRBV29-1 to TRBJ1-2; D is perhaps TRBD1 (5 bases). Trimming removed 0 bases from V and 8 bases from J, with 13 bases in between. The CDR3 loop spans 13 amino acids. Germline-derived CDR1 and CDR2 are SQVTM and ANQGSEA. This CDR3 reads CSVEDWGPGGYTF. CDR3 bases: TGCAGCGTTGAAGATTGGGGACCCGGGGGCTACACCTTC.

This clonotype was seen just once. At one boundary the junction diverges from the germline segment, which might be a read error. As DNA, the CDR3 is TGTGCCAGCAGCTTGGTTCGGCAGGGTCCCTCCGCCACCGGGGAGCCGTTTTTT. This codes for CASSLVRQGPSATGEPFF. The chain recombines TRBV7-9 with TRBJ2-2, with D tentatively TRBD1 or TRBD2 (5 bases each). Per germline, CDR1 SEHNR and CDR2 FQNEAQ (reference sequence). This CDR3 is built from 18 residues.

In the case of this clonotype: A read error is possible here, since a much larger clone lies one base away. The chain carries TRBV15 and TRBJ2-7; D gene unclear. In germline, CDR1 is LNHNV, CDR2 YYDKDF (reference sequence). Trimming stripped 0 bases from V and 12 bases from J, with 12 bases between. The CDR3 sequence is 12 residues long. The CDR3, as DNA: TGTGCCACCAGCAGAGATCCAGGCTCGAGGTACTTC. Protein sequence: CATSRDPGSRYF.

The rearrangement links TRBV29-1 to TRBJ1-5; 7 positions agree with TRBD1. CDR1 is SQVTM, CDR2 ANQGSEA, per germline. The CDR3 is 13 residues long. J gave up 7 bases and V 4 bases, and 7 bases lay outside the gene matches. The CDR3 here is CSVGGGGSQPQHF. The CDR3 DNA sequence: TGCAGCGTTGGAGGGGGCGGGTCACAGCCCCAGCATTTT.

This chain links TRBV15 with TRBJ1-2, with 7 bases identical to TRBD1. The CDR3 spans 14 residues. With V trimmed by 3 bases and J by 4 bases, 5 bases remained unmatched. Per germline, CDR1 LNHNV and CDR2 YYDKDF (reference sequence). The CDR3: CATSSRGQTYGYTF. CDR3 bases: TGTGCCACCAGCAGCCGGGGACAGACCTATGGCTACACCTTC.

Comment on this clonotype: One base away lies a much larger clone, so this may be a sequencing read error. The V gene is TRBV24-1, the J gene TRBJ1-6, with D possibly TRBD1 on 5 matching bases. The V and J ends lost 3 bases and 3 bases respectively, with 14 bases between them. The CDR3 spans 17 residues. CDR1 KGHDR and CDR2 SFDVKD come from the germline V gene. CDR3 sequence (DNA): TGTGCCACCAGTGATGTCCGCGAGACAGACTATAATTCACCCCTCCACTTT. This sequence encodes CATSDVRETDYNSPLHF.

In its sample, this clonotype was seen many times. The chain couples TRBV7-2 to TRBJ1-4; D call uncertain. The V gene's germline CDR1 is SGHTA and CDR2 FQGNSA. V lost 6 bases and J lost 2, with 10 bases in between. This CDR3 has 14 residues. Here the CDR3 reads CASRPSFTNEKLFF. In DNA, the CDR3 is TGTGCCAGCAGACCATCCTTTACTAATGAAAAACTGTTTTTT.

This clonotype was seen a single time. The chain uses TRBV29-1 and TRBJ1-1, with D possibly being TRBD1 (5 bases). Germline V lookup: CDR1 SQVTM, CDR2 ANQGSEA. The V and J ends lost 4 bases and 6 bases respectively, with 9 bases between them. The CDR3 totals 11 residues. CDR3 region: CSVAGLAEAFF. The CDR3 coding sequence is TGCAGCGTTGCAGGGTTGGCTGAAGCTTTCTTT.